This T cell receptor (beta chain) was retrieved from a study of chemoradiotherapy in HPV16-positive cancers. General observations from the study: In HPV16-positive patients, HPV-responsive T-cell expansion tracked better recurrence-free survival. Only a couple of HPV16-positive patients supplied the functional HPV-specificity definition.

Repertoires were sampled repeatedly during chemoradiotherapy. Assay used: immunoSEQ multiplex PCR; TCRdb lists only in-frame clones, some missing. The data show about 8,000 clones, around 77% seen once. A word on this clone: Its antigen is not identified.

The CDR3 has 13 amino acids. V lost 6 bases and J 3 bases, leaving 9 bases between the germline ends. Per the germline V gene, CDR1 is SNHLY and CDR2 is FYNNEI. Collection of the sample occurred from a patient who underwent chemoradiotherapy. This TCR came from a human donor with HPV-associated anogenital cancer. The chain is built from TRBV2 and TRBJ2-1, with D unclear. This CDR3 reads CASRFGRYNEQFF. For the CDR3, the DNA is TGTGCCAGCAGGTTTGGTCGCTACAATGAGCAGTTCTTC. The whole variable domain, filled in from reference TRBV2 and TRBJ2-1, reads EPEVTQTPSHQVTQMGQEVILRCVPISNHLYFYWYRQILGQKVEFLVSFYNNEISEKSEIFDDQFSVERPDGSNFTLKIRSTKLEDSAMYFCASRFGRYNEQFFGPGTRLTVL.